One sample yielded the 27 T cell receptor beta chains listed below, sequenced in a study of blood T cell repertoires in COVID-19. Profiling relied on immunoSEQ multiplex PCR, and the TCRdb table lists in-frame clones only, not all of them. This sample yields 90,000 to 130,000 clones, of which roughly 85% are seen a single time; about 2.2% belongs to the top ten. Material for sequencing was peripheral blood. These receptors all stem from a human donor in a cohort sampled during active COVID-19.

This chain links TRBV7-8 with TRBJ2-2, with D tentatively TRBD2 (5 bases). The CDR3 has 17 amino acids. The germline gives CDR1 SGHVS, CDR2 FQNEAQ. The V gene lost 5 bases and the J gene lost 5 bases, with 21 bases spanning the gap. The CDR3 DNA sequence: TGTGCCAGCAGCCCCCCGGCTGGGGAGCCACAAACCGGGGAGCTGTTTTTT. Protein product: CASSPPAGEPQTGELFF.

The chain is built from TRBV6-5 and TRBJ2-7, with 11 bases lining up with TRBD2. The CDR3 spans 13 residues. Germline V gives CDR1 MNHEY, CDR2 SVGAGI. Trimming cost V 10 bases and J 8 bases; bases outside gene matches: 10. The CDR3 protein is CATGRVAGGKQYF. CDR3 nucleotides: TGTGCCACCGGCAGGGTAGCGGGGGGGAAGCAGTACTTC.

The gene calls are TRBV19 and TRBJ1-4, with a weak D call TRBD1 (6 bases). V was trimmed by 2 bases and J by 4 bases, leaving 8 bases between them. Per germline, CDR1 LNHDA and CDR2 SQIVND (reference sequence). This CDR3 is built from 14 residues. This chain's CDR3 is CASSISGDNEKLFF. The CDR3 nucleotides are TGTGCCAGTAGTATATCAGGGGATAATGAAAAACTGTTTTTT.

The V call is TRBV6-5, the J call TRBJ2-7; TRBD2 matches at 7 bases. V lost 6 bases and J lost 0; bases outside the gene matches: 5. Per the germline V gene, CDR1 is MNHEY and CDR2 is SVGAGI. The CDR3 extends over 14 amino acids. This CDR3 is CASSPGGPSYEQYF. For the CDR3, the DNA is TGTGCCAGCAGCCCGGGGGGTCCCTCCTACGAGCAGTACTTC.

The chain combines TRBV24-1 with TRBJ2-5; 9 bases are shared with TRBD2. The CDR3 runs 16 residues. The trim removed 4 bases at V and 5 bases at J, leaving 10 bases unmatched. Germline assignment: CDR1 KGHDR and CDR2 SFDVKD. CDR3 DNA sequence: TGTGCCACCAGTGAAGGGAGCGGGAGGTCGAGGGAGACCCAGTACTTC. It encodes CATSEGSGRSRETQYF.

The chain is built from TRBV3-1 (or the pseudogene TRBV3-2) and TRBJ2-3, with D unclear. V shed 4 bases and J shed 4 bases, with 12 bases lying between them. The germline CDR1 and CDR2 sequences are LGHDT and YNNKEL (reference sequence). This CDR3 has 14 residues. The CDR3 DNA reads as TGTGCCAGCAGCCTCCCCGGTCGCTCAGATACGCAGTATTTT. It is translated as CASSLPGRSDTQYF.

This chain joins TRBV3-1 (or the pseudogene TRBV3-2) and TRBJ1-2; no clear D gene. Looked up from germline, CDR1 is LGHDT and CDR2 is YNNKEL (reference sequence). The V and J ends lost 2 bases and 4 bases respectively, with 8 bases between them. The CDR3 is made up of 13 amino acids. In DNA, the CDR3 is TGTGCCAGCAGCCAAAGTGGGCGCTATGGCTACACCTTC. This gives the protein CASSQSGRYGYTF.

This chain connects TRBV19 to TRBJ2-3; 8 bases map to TRBD1. This CDR3 is built from 16 residues. Germline CDR1 reads LNHDA; CDR2 reads SQIVND (reference sequence). The junction had 9 bases not matched to a gene; V was cut back by 1 base and J by 6 bases. Written as DNA, the CDR3 is TGTGCCAGTAGTATAGGGGGCAGGGGGCGAGGGGATACGCAGTATTTT. This encodes CASSIGGRGRGDTQYF.

Here the CDR3 DNA reads TGTGCCAGCTCACGAGGGACAGGCCAAGAGACCCAGTACTTC. Amino acids: CASSRGTGQETQYF. The chain has TRBV18 and TRBJ2-5; 8 nucleotides line up with TRBD1. The V segment lost 4 bases and the J segment 1 base; nucleotides outside the gene matches: 2. The CDR3 spans 14 residues. Germline lookup yields CDR1 KGHSH and CDR2 LQKENI.

The chain is built from TRBV5-1 and TRBJ1-1; 9 bases map to TRBD1. Looked up from germline, CDR1 is SGHRS and CDR2 is YFSETQ. Trimming cost V 3 bases and J 4 bases; bases outside gene matches: 4. This CDR3 contains 14 residues. This CDR3 reads CASSSTGGSTEAFF. The CDR3 DNA reads as TGCGCCAGCAGCTCGACAGGGGGAAGCACTGAAGCTTTCTTT.

The rearrangement links TRBV6-5 to TRBJ1-2; D is ambiguous. CDR3 length: 14 residues. Trimming pared 2 bases from V and 7 bases from J, leaving 14 bases between. The germline V gene encodes CDR1 MNHEY and CDR2 SVGAGI. This CDR3 reads CASSYTRVLGGYTF. The CDR3 nucleotides are TGTGCCAGCAGTTACACGAGGGTTTTGGGTGGCTACACCTTC.

V is TRBV20-1 and J is TRBJ2-1; D gene unclear. CDR3 length equals 11 residues. Germline CDR1 DFQATT, CDR2 SNEGSKA (reference sequence). V gave up 3 bases and J gave up 7 bases, with 7 bases separating them. The CDR3 reads CSARAQNEQFF. The CDR3 region has the DNA TGCAGTGCTAGGGCCCAGAATGAGCAGTTCTTC.

V and J are TRBV29-1 and TRBJ2-2, with 7 bases that match TRBD2. The V gene's germline CDR1 is SQVTM and CDR2 ANQGSEA. With V trimmed by 5 bases and J by 4 bases, 7 bases remained unmatched. The CDR3 length is 14 residues. CDR3 in amino acids: CSVYTGRSTGELFF. The CDR3 region has the DNA TGCAGCGTTTACACCGGGAGGAGCACCGGGGAGCTGTTTTTT.

The genes are TRBV7-6 and TRBJ1-1; D may be TRBD1 (5 bases). Trimming took off 3 bases at V and 0 bases at J, with 14 bases between the two ends. Germline CDR1 is SGHVS and CDR2 is FNYEAQ. The CDR3 has 16 amino acids. The CDR3 spells CASSFGQGRVNTEAFF. The CDR3 region has the DNA TGTGCCAGCAGCTTCGGTCAGGGAAGGGTGAACACTGAAGCTTTCTTT.

J is TRBJ2-1 and V is TRBV7-9; 10 nucleotides agree with TRBD2. This CDR3 has 14 residues. J was trimmed by 4 bases and V by 6 bases; bases with no gene match: 3. Looked up from germline, CDR1 is SEHNR and CDR2 is FQNEAQ (reference sequence). Here the CDR3 DNA reads TGTGCCAGCAGAGCGGGAGGGGGTTACAATGAGCAGTTCTTC. Amino acid sequence: CASRAGGGYNEQFF.

The chain has TRBV6-6 and TRBJ2-3; 8 bases map to TRBD2. V was clipped by 5 bases and J by 2 bases; unmatched bases: 9. The CDR3 covers 16 residues. Germline V CDR1 and CDR2: MNHNY, SVGAGI (reference sequence). The CDR3 loop is CASSRKAGDDTDTQYF. For the CDR3, the DNA is TGTGCCAGCAGTCGAAAAGCGGGAGACGACACAGATACGCAGTATTTT.

This clone was recorded only once. The chain recombines TRBV19 with TRBJ2-7; 10 bases agree with TRBD2. CDR1 and CDR2 (germline): LNHDA, SQIVND (reference sequence). V was clipped by 5 bases and J by 2 bases; unmatched bases: 6. This CDR3 has 15 amino acids. CDR3 in DNA: TGTGCCAGTAGTCCTAGCGGGAGCGCTACCTACGAGCAGTACTTC. Its protein is CASSPSGSATYEQYF.

The chain links TRBV5-1 to TRBJ1-4; 8 positions match TRBD1. CDR1 is SGHRS and CDR2 is YFSETQ in the germline V gene. This CDR3 is built from 14 residues. The V and J ends lost 2 bases and 5 bases, in that order; junction bases with no gene match: 2. Here the CDR3 DNA reads TGCGCCAGCAGCTTTCAGGGGGCGAATGAAAAACTGTTTTTT. Residues: CASSFQGANEKLFF.

The chain has TRBV24-1 and TRBJ2-1, with D unclear. The CDR3 is 14 residues long. The V gene lost 2 bases and the J gene lost 3 bases, with 7 bases spanning the gap. Germline V gene data show CDR1 as KGHDR and CDR2 as SFDVKD. Written as DNA, the CDR3 is TGTGCCACCAGTGATTCGCAGGTCTACAATGAGCAGTTCTTC. Protein product: CATSDSQVYNEQFF.

The chain couples TRBV2 to TRBJ2-7; TRBD1 matches at 9 bases. The CDR3 loop spans 14 amino acids. In germline, CDR1 is SNHLY, CDR2 FYNNEI. V dropped 6 bases and J dropped 4; count of bases not matched to a gene: 7. Written as DNA, the CDR3 is TGTGCCAGCAGGGGGACAGGGTTGTCGTACGAGCAGTACTTC. Translation gives CASRGTGLSYEQYF.

The chain uses TRBV6-1 and TRBJ1-2; D possibly corresponds to TRBD1 (6 bases). There are 15 residues in the CDR3. The V gene's germline CDR1 is MNHNS and CDR2 SASEGT. V gave up 2 bases and J gave up 1 base, with 11 bases separating them. The CDR3 nucleotides are TGTGCCAGCAGTGAACAGGGGCCCTTTAACTATGGCTACACCTTC. Its translation is CASSEQGPFNYGYTF.

V and J are TRBV23-1 and TRBJ2-7; 8 nucleotides line up with TRBD2. TRBV23-1 is an ORF for which the function is uncertain. V shed 1 base and J 2 bases; nucleotides not matched to a gene: 13. The CDR3 extends over 18 amino acids. CDR3 DNA: TGCGCCAGCAGTCAATGGAGGGATAGCGGGGATCCAGCCTACGAGCAGTACTTC. As protein: CASSQWRDSGDPAYEQYF.

The CDR3 protein is CASSQNTEAFF. In nucleotides, the CDR3 is TGCGCCAGCAGCCAGAACACTGAAGCTTTCTTT. This rearrangement joins TRBV5-1 to TRBJ1-1; D is uncertain. V dropped 4 bases and J dropped 1 base, with 2 bases sitting between them. Germline V gene data show CDR1 as SGHRS and CDR2 as YFSETQ. The CDR3 contains 11 residues.

With regard to this clone: The identical CDR3 is also encoded by other nucleotide sequences in the sample. The gene calls are TRBV6-5 and TRBJ2-7; TRBD1 aligns across 11 bases. CDR1 and CDR2 from the germline V gene are MNHEY and SVGAGI. This CDR3 spans 14 amino acids. V was clipped by 6 bases and J by 6 bases; unmatched bases: 7. The CDR3 reads CASSPSGTGGEQYF. CDR3 nucleotides: TGTGCCAGCAGCCCCTCCGGGACAGGGGGCGAGCAGTACTTC.

The chain carries TRBV11-2 and TRBJ1-3, with a tentative D call TRBD1 (5 bases). Germline CDR1 is SGHAT and CDR2 is FQNNGV. This CDR3 comprises 16 residues. The V and J ends lost 5 bases and 2 bases respectively, with 16 bases between them. The CDR3 sequence is CASSRPGGTPGNTIYF. The CDR3 DNA sequence: TGTGCCAGCAGCCGTCCGGGGGGAACGCCTGGAAACACCATATATTTT.

This chain's CDR3 is CASSSGTSSTDTQYF. For the CDR3, the DNA is TGTGCCAGCAGCTCCGGGACTAGCAGCACAGATACGCAGTATTTT. V gene TRBV5-4 combines with J gene TRBJ2-3; TRBD2 agrees at 9 bases. CDR1 and CDR2 (germline): SGHNT, YYREEE (reference sequence). This CDR3 has 15 amino acids. Trimming at V came to 3 bases and at J to 0 bases, leaving 2 bases not matched to a gene.

To note about this clone: The sample carries other DNA sequences with the same CDR3. This chain links TRBV19 with TRBJ1-2; 10 bases align to TRBD1. Germline CDR1 is LNHDA and CDR2 is SQIVND (reference sequence). V gave up 5 bases and J gave up 2 bases; unmatched junction bases: 5. The CDR3 is made up of 15 amino acids. Written as DNA, the CDR3 is TGTGCCAGTAGTCCTCGGACAGGGGGGAACTATGGCTACACCTTC. It is translated as CASSPRTGGNYGYTF.